The next 27 T cell receptor beta chains were all read from a single sample in a study of CD8 T cells in Susac syndrome. RNA in amounts of roughly 0.5 to 1 ug was reverse transcribed with random hexamers. MiXCR was run by TCRdb on the immunoSEQ multiplex PCR reads, yielding one entry per CDR3 protein. Here the sample spans about 53,000 distinct CDR3 sequences, about 95% being singletons. The sequenced material came from CD8+ T cells from PBMCs. The receptor set was obtained from a human donor with Susac syndrome.

The V gene is TRBV9, the J gene TRBJ2-2, with unresolved D. V was shortened by 3 bases and J by 8 bases, with 8 bases between the two germline ends. The germline gives CDR1 SGDLS, CDR2 YYNGEE. CDR3 size: 12 residues. The DNA of the CDR3 is TGTGCCAGCAGCGATACTGGAGGGGAGCTGTTTTTT. It encodes CASSDTGGELFF.

This chain links TRBV27 with TRBJ1-1; D perhaps matches TRBD1 (6 bases). Germline V gives CDR1 MNHEY, CDR2 SMNVEV (reference sequence). V was trimmed by 4 bases and J by 5 bases, leaving 11 bases between them. The CDR3 runs to 13 residues. CDR3 DNA: TGTGCCAGCAGTTACGGGGGCAAGACTGAAGCTTTCTTT. The encoded protein is CASSYGGKTEAFF.

V gene TRBV20-1 combines with J gene TRBJ2-3; TRBD2 matches at 11 bases. CDR3 length: 18 amino acids. The germline V gene has CDR1 DFQATT and CDR2 SNEGSKA (reference sequence). The V and J ends lost 3 bases and 0 bases, in that order; junction bases with no gene match: 11. CDR3 in DNA: TGCAGTGCTAGTCGACTAGCGGGAATTTTCGCTAGCACAGATACGCAGTATTTT. Its protein product is CSASRLAGIFASTDTQYF.

DNA of the CDR3: TGCAGCGTTCAAAGACAGGGCCGGAACACCGGGGAGCTGTTTTTT. Its translation is CSVQRQGRNTGELFF. The V call is TRBV29-1, the J call TRBJ2-2; 7 bases map to TRBD1. CDR1 and CDR2 from the germline V gene are SQVTM and ANQGSEA. The CDR3 runs to 15 residues. Trimming removed 5 bases from V and 1 base from J; junction bases left unmatched: 7.

The V gene is TRBV24-1, the J gene TRBJ1-1, with D perhaps matching TRBD1 (5 bases). The CDR3 covers 14 residues. Germline assignment: CDR1 KGHDR and CDR2 SFDVKD. V dropped 4 bases and J dropped 1 base, with 9 bases sitting between them. CDR3 loop: CATSELDRNTEAFF. The DNA for the CDR3 is TGTGCCACCAGTGAGCTAGACAGGAACACTGAAGCTTTCTTT.

The chain recombines TRBV4-2 with TRBJ2-1; 10 positions agree with TRBD2. With 3 bases clipped from V and 8 bases from J, the junction kept 13 bases outside the gene matches. Germline V CDR1 and CDR2: LGHNA, YNFKEQ. The length of the CDR3 is 17 residues. In DNA form, the CDR3 reads TGTGCCAGCAGCCATTTCACAAGCGGGGGGGCCTCCCATGAGCAGTTCTTC. Translating it yields CASSHFTSGGASHEQFF.

The chain couples TRBV15 to TRBJ2-3, with no clear D. The V gene's germline CDR1 is LNHNV and CDR2 YYDKDF (reference sequence). V was clipped by 2 bases and J by 1 base, with 19 bases between them. This CDR3 region has 18 residues. As DNA, the CDR3 is TGTGCCACCAGCAGACCTCTCACGACCCTACGACGCACAGATACGCAGTATTTT. Translating it yields CATSRPLTTLRRTDTQYF.

V usage is TRBV7-9 and J usage is TRBJ2-2; D ambiguous. Germline V CDR1 and CDR2: SEHNR, FQNEAQ (reference sequence). V lost 3 bases and J lost 0, with 2 bases in between. The CDR3 loop spans 13 amino acids. CDR3 residues: CASSFANTGELFF. In nucleotides, the CDR3 is TGTGCCAGCAGCTTCGCGAACACCGGGGAGCTGTTTTTT. Based on the CDR3 plus reference TRBV7-9 and TRBJ2-2, the full variable domain is DTGVSQNPRHKITKRGQNVTFRCDPISEHNRLYWYRQTLGQGPEFLTYFQNEAQLEKSRLLSDRFSAERPKGSFSTLEIQRTEQGDSAMYLCASSFANTGELFFGEGSRLTVL.

V is TRBV12-5 and J is TRBJ2-5; D not resolved. V lost 5 bases, J lost 5 bases, and 15 bases lay in between. CDR1 LGHNT and CDR2 FRNRAP come from the germline V gene. The CDR3 contains 14 residues. The CDR3 spells CASGEGRRQETQYF. The CDR3 DNA reads TGTGCTAGTGGTGAAGGACGAAGGCAGGAGACCCAGTACTTC. The whole variable domain, remainder taken from reference TRBV12-5 and TRBJ2-5, is DARVTQTPRHKVTEMGQEVTMRCQPILGHNTVFWYRQTMMQGLELLAYFRNRAPLDDSGMPKDRFSAEMPDATLATLKIQPSEPRDSAVYFCASGEGRRQETQYFGPGTRLLVL.

The chain carries TRBV29-1 and TRBJ2-7; TRBD2 is a possible D gene (5 bases). The CDR3 consists of 12 residues. V lost 5 bases and J lost 4, with 12 bases in between. Germline CDR1 is SQVTM and CDR2 is ANQGSEA. CDR3 coding DNA: TGCAGCGTTTCGATAGCGAGGTACGAGCAGTACTTC. Translating gives CSVSIARYEQYF.

The V and J genes are TRBV9 and TRBJ2-7; D remains ambiguous. CDR1 and CDR2 from the germline V gene are SGDLS and YYNGEE. With 3 bases removed from V and 1 base from J, the gap between germline ends came to 14 bases. There are 15 residues in the CDR3. CDR3: CASSAVGPGSYEQYF. The CDR3 nucleotides are TGTGCCAGCAGCGCGGTCGGCCCAGGTTCCTACGAGCAGTACTTC.

This clonotype appeared a single time. This sequence joins TRBV7-6 and TRBJ2-7; D gene uncertain. Germline V gives CDR1 SGHVS, CDR2 FNYEAQ. Trimming left V 5 bases short and J 0 bases short, with 11 bases between. The CDR3 is made up of 14 amino acids. The CDR3 loop reads CASSLRTASYEQYF. Here the CDR3 DNA reads TGTGCCAGCAGCCTTCGGACGGCCTCCTACGAGCAGTACTTC.

This chain links TRBV7-3 with TRBJ2-3; possibly TRBD1 or TRBD2 for D (5 bases each). Germline values: CDR1 SGHTA, CDR2 FQGTGA. The V end lost 4 bases, the J end lost 0 bases, and 11 bases lay between the germline ends. There are 15 residues in the CDR3. The CDR3 spells CASSSGRVSTDTQYF. CDR3 in DNA: TGTGCCAGCAGCTCGGGGCGGGTTAGCACAGATACGCAGTATTTT.

V is TRBV7-3 and J is TRBJ2-2; 13 bases match TRBD2. CDR1 SGHTA and CDR2 FQGTGA come from the germline V gene. CDR3 length equals 15 residues. V was clipped by 6 bases and J by 7 bases; unmatched bases: 5. In nucleotides, the CDR3 is TGTGCCAGCAGTTACGGACTAGCGGGGGACGGGGAGCTGTTTTTT. It yields the protein CASSYGLAGDGELFF.

In its sample, this clonotype was seen once. In DNA form, the CDR3 reads TGTGCCAGCAGCCAAGCTGCGGGTGGGGCCAACGTCCTGACTTTC. Protein product: CASSQAAGGANVLTF. This chain links TRBV14 with TRBJ2-6, with D possibly being TRBD2 (5 bases). The CDR3 has 15 amino acids. Trimming left V 1 base short and J 3 bases short, with 7 bases between. CDR1 is SGHDN, CDR2 FVKESK, per germline.

The chain combines TRBV7-9 with TRBJ1-4; no clear D gene. The CDR3 is 16 amino acids. The V gene lost 4 bases and the J gene lost 4 bases, with 16 bases spanning the gap. Germline V CDR1 and CDR2: SEHNR, FQNEAQ (reference sequence). Here the CDR3 reads CASSSVVRQRNEKLFF. DNA for the CDR3: TGTGCCAGCAGCTCCGTAGTAAGGCAACGTAATGAAAAACTGTTTTTT.

The chain couples TRBV13 to TRBJ1-6, with D unclear. Between the trimmed V and J ends, which lost 3 bases and 8 bases, there was a span of 11 bases. The CDR3 consists of 14 residues. Germline CDR1 is PRHDT and CDR2 is FYEKMQ (reference sequence). CDR3 nucleotides: TGTGCCAGCAGCTTCGGCCAGGACTATTCACCCCTCCACTTT. Protein product: CASSFGQDYSPLHF.

This chain joins TRBV9 and TRBJ2-5, with 8 bases lining up with TRBD1. The V segment lost 0 bases and the J segment 1 base; nucleotides outside the gene matches: 5. The CDR3 runs 16 residues. Germline CDR1 SGDLS, CDR2 YYNGEE. This chain's CDR3 is CASSVEGTGAQETQYF. CDR3 nucleotides: TGTGCCAGCAGCGTAGAAGGGACAGGTGCCCAAGAGACCCAGTACTTC.

The rearrangement uses TRBV12-3 or TRBV12-4 and TRBJ1-2; the D is unclear. The V and J ends lost 2 bases and 1 base respectively, with 14 bases between them. The CDR3 has 16 amino acids. The CDR3 is CASSLLGGWSNYGYTF. In DNA form, the CDR3 reads TGTGCCAGCAGTTTACTGGGCGGTTGGAGTAACTATGGCTACACCTTC.

This chain joins TRBV29-1 and TRBJ1-1; possibly TRBD1 for D (5 bases). Between the trimmed V and J ends, which lost 3 bases and 5 bases, there was a span of 16 bases. The CDR3 is 14 residues long. Germline V gene data show CDR1 as SQVTM and CDR2 as ANQGSEA. The CDR3: CSVEGARVRTEAFF. In DNA form, the CDR3 reads TGCAGCGTTGAGGGCGCCAGGGTTAGGACTGAAGCTTTCTTT.

The V gene is TRBV9, the J gene TRBJ2-7; no clear D. There are 15 residues in the CDR3. CDR1 and CDR2 from the germline V gene are SGDLS and YYNGEE. The V end was cut by 4 bases, the J end by 3 bases, with 17 bases between. The DNA of the CDR3 is TGTGCCAGCAGCCCGAGAGCCGTCCTCCTCTACGAGCAGTACTTC. Encoded protein: CASSPRAVLLYEQYF.

The chain couples TRBV7-6 to TRBJ2-1, with D perhaps matching TRBD2 (7 bases). Germline V gene lookup returns CDR1 SGHVS and CDR2 FNYEAQ. V was shortened by 0 bases and J by 7 bases, with 16 bases between the two germline ends. The CDR3 runs 16 residues. The CDR3 reads CASSLAGGGLANEQFF. The DNA for the CDR3 is TGTGCCAGCAGCTTAGCGGGCGGGGGCCTGGCGAATGAGCAGTTCTTC.

The chain employs TRBV29-1 and TRBJ1-2; 7 bases are shared with TRBD1. CDR1 is SQVTM, CDR2 ANQGSEA, per germline. V trimming: 7 bases; J trimming: 4 bases; junction bases outside the gene matches: 6. The CDR3 contains 12 residues. For the CDR3, the DNA is TGCAGCGCCCAGGGGGGAGGCTATGGCTACACCTTC. Translation gives CSAQGGGYGYTF.

The CDR3 protein is CSAWQGIHGYTF. CDR3 sequence (DNA): TGCAGTGCTTGGCAGGGCATCCATGGCTACACCTTC. The chain recombines TRBV20-1 with TRBJ1-2, with D perhaps TRBD1 (5 bases). V was clipped by 5 bases and J by 6 bases, with 13 bases between them. The CDR3 has 12 residues. Germline V CDR1 and CDR2: DFQATT, SNEGSKA (reference sequence).

In its sample, this clonotype was seen a few times. This chain uses TRBV27 with TRBJ2-1, with D unresolved. There are 11 residues in the CDR3. Germline V lookup: CDR1 MNHEY, CDR2 SMNVEV (reference sequence). Deletions cut 6 bases from V and 7 bases from J, with 7 bases between. CDR3 amino acids: CASSLGNEQFF. In DNA, the CDR3 is TGTGCCAGCAGCTTAGGGAATGAGCAGTTCTTC.

The V gene is TRBV5-1, the J gene TRBJ2-1; 7 bases are shared with TRBD1. Trimming cost V 4 bases and J 2 bases; bases outside gene matches: 6. CDR3 length equals 15 residues. Germline V CDR1 and CDR2: SGHRS, YFSETQ. This CDR3 is CASSARQGAYNEQFF. The CDR3 coding sequence is TGCGCCAGCAGCGCCCGACAGGGCGCCTACAATGAGCAGTTCTTC.

The rearrangement joins TRBV24-1 to TRBJ2-2; no reliable D call. Germline V lookup: CDR1 KGHDR, CDR2 SFDVKD. The CDR3 totals 12 residues. V was cut by 7 bases and J by 2 bases, with 4 bases left in between. CDR3 bases: TGTGCCACCAGCGAAAACACCGGGGAGCTGTTTTTT. Residues: CATSENTGELFF.